These 7 T cell receptor beta chains were sequenced from one sample in a study of blood T cell repertoires in COVID-19 (TCRdb year 2020). Library creation used the immunoSEQ multiplex PCR assay. Not all clones reach the TCRdb copy of this immuneACCESS table, which keeps in-frame sequences only. Checked studies attribute under half of the gap to unresolved V genes and leave the rest unexplained. This sample has approximately 470,000 clones in its table, and roughly 87% of those were observed once. The top ten hold about 0.65% of the sample. Sequencing was done on a sample of PBMCs or T cells enriched from blood (not recorded which). Source of these receptors: a young woman who had recovered from COVID-19.

V and J are TRBV2 and TRBJ2-3, with a weak D call TRBD1 (5 bases). The CDR3 is 18 residues long. Germline CDR1 SNHLY, CDR2 FYNNEI. V dropped 4 bases and J dropped 0 bases, with 20 bases sitting between them. The CDR3, as DNA: TGTGCCAGCAGTGGTCCCCAGGTGGCAGGGTCTAGCACAGATACGCAGTATTTT. This translates into CASSGPQVAGSSTDTQYF. Full variable domain (missing parts from reference TRBV2 and TRBJ2-3): EPEVTQTPSHQVTQMGQEVILRCVPISNHLYFYWYRQILGQKVEFLVSFYNNEISEKSEIFDDQFSVERPDGSNFTLKIRSTKLEDSAMYFCASSGPQVAGSSTDTQYFGPGTRLTVL.

The rearrangement joins TRBV9 to TRBJ1-6, with a possible D match to TRBD1 (5 bases). V was shortened by 2 bases and J by 10 bases, with 13 bases between the two germline ends. This CDR3 spans 14 amino acids. Germline CDR1 is SGDLS and CDR2 is YYNGEE. CDR3 sequence: CASSVGREGSPLHF. The CDR3 DNA follows: TGTGCCAGCAGCGTCGGCAGGGAGGGGTCACCCCTCCACTTT.

The V and J genes are TRBV7-2 and TRBJ2-1, with 7 nucleotides matching TRBD2. The CDR3 loop spans 18 amino acids. With 1 base clipped from V and 7 bases from J, the junction kept 16 bases outside the gene matches. Germline loops: CDR1 SGHTA, CDR2 FQGNSA. The CDR3 nucleotides are TGTGCCAGCAGCTTAGGATCTTTATTGGGGGGGAGGGGAAATGAGCAGTTCTTC. Translating gives CASSLGSLLGGRGNEQFF.

V usage is TRBV27 and J usage is TRBJ1-4; 7 nucleotides match TRBD1. The CDR3 loop spans 14 amino acids. Per germline, CDR1 MNHEY and CDR2 SMNVEV (reference sequence). V gave up 0 bases and J gave up 8 bases; unmatched junction bases: 3. DNA of the CDR3: TGTGCCAGCAGTTTATCCCGGGGACAGGAAAAACTGTTTTTT. Translated: CASSLSRGQEKLFF.

The V gene is TRBV12-5, the J gene TRBJ1-3; TRBD1 agrees at 9 bases. Germline V gene sequence: CDR1 LGHNT, CDR2 FRNRAP. Germline trimming cut 1 base from V and 1 base from J; bases unmatched to any gene: 5. There are 17 residues in the CDR3. The CDR3 reads CASGLATGTGSGNTIYF. In nucleotides, the CDR3 is TGTGCTAGTGGTTTGGCAACCGGGACAGGGTCTGGAAACACCATATATTTT.

This chain links TRBV9 with TRBJ1-1; possibly TRBD1 for D (5 bases). The V end was cut by 3 bases, the J end by 2 bases, with 17 bases between. The CDR3 length is 16 residues. Germline V gene lookup returns CDR1 SGDLS and CDR2 YYNGEE. CDR3 nucleotides: TGTGCCAGCAGCGCCGAACCCAGGGTACCTAACACTGAAGCTTTCTTT. Its protein is CASSAEPRVPNTEAFF. The full variable domain, with the rest looked up from reference TRBV9 and TRBJ1-1, is DSGVTQTPKHLITATGQRVTLRCSPRSGDLSVYWYQQSLDQGLQFLIQYYNGEERAKGNILERFSAQQFPDLHSELNLSSLELGDSALYFCASSAEPRVPNTEAFFGQGTRLTVV.

The sample holds a few counts of this clone. The V call is TRBV2, the J call TRBJ1-2, with a tentative D call TRBD1 (5 bases). This CDR3 spans 13 amino acids. CDR1 and CDR2 (germline): SNHLY, FYNNEI. V lost 6 bases and J 4 bases, leaving 12 bases between the germline ends. This CDR3 reads CASSGGTGYGYTF. Here the CDR3 DNA reads TGTGCCAGCAGCGGTGGGACTGGCTATGGCTACACCTTC.